The rows below give T cell receptor beta chains drawn from one sample of a study. From the 5' RACE reads, TCRdb called clonotypes with MiXCR, one entry per CDR3 protein. The sample includes some 30,000 distinct CDR3 sequences, more than 20% of them seen just once. The sample taken for sequencing was tumor-infiltrating Tregs sorted from the breast tumor. All receptors come from a female donor with breast cancer. CDR3s include the opening cysteine and the closing phenylalanine or tryptophan. D genes are given only for firm matches. Rows give clone size only sometimes, using once, few, many, or a class for an expanded clone.

-	TRBJ1-3	TRBV6-5	16	many	CASSYSGAGSGNTIYF	TGTGCCAGCAGTTACTCAGGAGCTGGCTCTGGAAACACCATATATTTT
-	TRBJ1-2	TRBV11-2	14	many	CASSLGQGYNGYTF	TGTGCCAGCAGCTTAGGGCAGGGTTATAATGGCTACACCTTC
-	TRBJ2-1	TRBV20-1	14	-	CSAVRLGGANEQFF	TGCAGTGCTGTTCGTCTCGGGGGAGCCAATGAGCAGTTCTTC
-	TRBJ2-7	TRBV19	13	many	CASSNRTSYEQYF	TGTGCCAGTAGTAATCGTACCTCCTACGAGCAGTACTTC
-	TRBJ1-1	TRBV2	14	medium-sized	CASSEALRGTEAFF	TGTGCCAGCAGTGAAGCGCTTCGGGGTACTGAAGCTTTCTTT
-	TRBJ1-1	TRBV5-1	12	many	CASRLENTEAFF	TGCGCCAGCAGGTTAGAGAACACTGAAGCTTTCTTT
-	TRBJ2-7	TRBV7-3	13	few	CASSPHGGNEQYF	TGTGCCAGCAGCCCACACGGTGGCAACGAGCAGTACTTC
-	TRBJ1-5	TRBV5-6	15	-	CASSLLGQINQPQHF	TGTGCCAGCAGCTTGCTTGGCCAGATCAATCAGCCCCAGCATTTT
-	TRBJ1-1	TRBV5-1	14	many	CASSLAGRGTEAFF	TGCGCCAGCAGCTTGGCGGGACGGGGCACTGAAGCTTTCTTT
-	TRBJ1-1	TRBV5-5	14	many	CASSPRGANTEAFF	TGTGCCAGCAGCCCGAGGGGAGCCAACACTGAAGCTTTCTTT
TRBD2	TRBJ2-7	TRBV12-3/TRBV12-4	15	many	CASSPRLAGGREQYF	TGTGCCAGCAGTCCAAGACTAGCGGGAGGGCGCGAGCAGTACTTC
-	TRBJ1-4	TRBV6-5	14	many	CASSYRRGAVKLFF	TGTGCCAGCAGTTACCGGCGGGGGGCTGTAAAACTGTTTTTT
-	TRBJ2-1	TRBV20-1	14	medium-sized	CSASGAGTYNEQFF	TGCAGTGCTAGCGGCGCGGGGACCTACAATGAGCAGTTCTTC
-	TRBJ1-5	TRBV6-5	14	many	CASSPGTRKGNQHF	TGTGCCAGCAGTCCCGGGACAAGGAAGGGGAACCAGCATTTT
TRBD1	TRBJ1-1	TRBV6-5	13	medium-sized	CASRPRGHTEAFF	TGTGCCAGCAGACCCAGGGGGCACACTGAAGCTTTCTTT
TRBD2	TRBJ2-5	TRBV20-1	17	many	CSAKTLRLAGGPETQYF	TGCAGTGCTAAGACACTCCGACTAGCGGGAGGGCCCGAGACCCAGTACTTC
-	TRBJ1-1	TRBV10-3	13	many	CAISVEGYTEAFF	TGTGCCATCAGTGTAGAGGGGTACACTGAAGCTTTCTTT
-	TRBJ2-2	TRBV7-3	14	many	CASSLTGNTGELFF	TGTGCCAGCAGCTTAACTGGGAACACCGGGGAGCTGTTTTTT
-	TRBJ1-5	TRBV4-1	13	-	CASSQKWYQPQHF	TGCGCCAGCAGCCAAAAGTGGTACCAGCCCCAGCATTTT
-	TRBJ1-1	TRBV18	14	few	CACSRSGTGTEAFF	TGTGCCTGCTCACGCTCCGGGACGGGAACTGAAGCTTTCTTT
TRBD2	TRBJ2-1	TRBV15	14	few	CATSSGLAEYEQFF	TGTGCCACCAGCAGTGGACTAGCCGAGTATGAGCAGTTCTTC
TRBD1	TRBJ1-1	TRBV27	12	few	CASSSTGAEAFF	TGTGCCAGCAGTTCCACAGGGGCTGAAGCTTTCTTT
TRBD2	TRBJ2-1	TRBV20-1	15	-	CSARLSQRGPYEQFF	TGCAGTGCTCGCCTTAGCCAGCGGGGGCCCTATGAGCAGTTCTTC
-	TRBJ2-2	TRBV6-1	15	-	CASSARTRRTGELLF	TGTGCCAGCAGTGCTCGGACTCGACGCACCGGGGAGCTGTTGTTT
-	TRBJ2-1	TRBV7-3	15	many	CASSLMMAAHTEQFF	TGTGCCAGCAGCTTAATGATGGCGGCCCACACTGAGCAGTTCTTC
-	TRBJ1-4	TRBV20-1	14	many	CSARRGAFNEKLFF	TGCAGTGCTAGACGGGGGGCTTTTAATGAAAAACTGTTTTTT
-	TRBJ1-1	TRBV6-6	15	-	CASGSVGLVNTEAFF	TGTGCCAGCGGTTCGGTTGGACTTGTTAACACTGAAGCTTTCTTT
TRBD1	TRBJ2-3	TRBV20-1	16	medium-sized	CSARGNRGSSTDTQYF	TGCAGTGCTAGAGGGAACAGGGGGTCTAGCACAGATACGCAGTATTTT
-	TRBJ1-2	TRBV6-5	14	-	CASRGSSGARGYTF	TGTGCCAGCAGGGGTAGTTCAGGAGCTCGCGGCTACACCTTC
TRBD1	TRBJ1-5	TRBV24-1	15	medium-sized	CATSDATGGDQPQHF	TGTGCCACCAGTGATGCAACAGGGGGAGATCAGCCCCAGCATTTT
-	TRBJ2-3	TRBV24-1	13	-	CATSDFGMDTQYF	TGTGCCACCAGTGATTTCGGGATGGATACGCAGTATTTT
-	TRBJ2-7	TRBV4-2	15	-	CASSPTGDGSYEQYF	TGTGCCAGCAGTCCTACGGGGGACGGATCCTACGAGCAGTACTTC
TRBD2	TRBJ2-1	TRBV6-1	14	many	CASILTSRYNEQFF	TGTGCCAGCATATTGACTAGCAGATACAATGAGCAGTTCTTC
TRBD1	TRBJ2-7	TRBV19	14	many	CASLRTGGIGEQYF	TGTGCCAGTCTCAGGACAGGGGGCATCGGCGAGCAGTACTTC
-	TRBJ1-4	TRBV7-9	15	many	CASSLRGKTNEKLFF	TGTGCCAGCAGCTTACGCGGGAAAACTAATGAAAAACTGTTTTTT
-	TRBJ2-5	TRBV25-1	16	-	CASSAPSVAVYKTQYF	TGTGCCAGCAGTGCCCCGTCGGTAGCGGTGTACAAGACCCAGTACTTC
-	TRBJ2-5	TRBV2	15	-	CASRAADLSQETQYF	TGTGCCAGCAGGGCGGCGGACTTGAGCCAAGAGACCCAGTACTTC
-	TRBJ1-5	TRBV6-1	17	-	CASSEYGASVGNQPQHF	TGTGCCAGCAGTGAATACGGCGCTAGCGTGGGCAATCAGCCCCAGCATTTT
-	TRBJ1-2	TRBV19	13	few	CASSMQGWYGYTF	TGTGCCAGTAGTATGCAGGGGTGGTATGGCTACACCTTC
-	TRBJ1-1	TRBV6-6	13	few	CASKRTAHTEAFF	TGTGCCAGCAAGAGGACAGCGCACACTGAAGCTTTCTTT
TRBD1	TRBJ2-1	TRBV6-6	15	few	CASSSTGGEYNEQFF	TGTGCCAGCAGTTCGACAGGGGGCGAGTACAATGAGCAGTTCTTC
-	TRBJ1-1	TRBV12-3/TRBV12-4	15	-	CASSFVGSPGGEASF	TGTGCCAGCAGTTTCGTCGGCAGTCCGGGGGGGGAAGCTTCCTTT
-	TRBJ1-5	TRBV6-1	14	many	CASSDQTSGGPQHF	TGTGCCAGCAGTGATCAGACATCCGGGGGGCCCCAGCATTTT
-	TRBJ2-2	TRBV7-3	15	few	CASSKGLGTAGELFF	TGTGCCAGCAGCAAGGGACTCGGGACCGCCGGGGAGCTGTTTTTT
-	TRBJ1-4	TRBV5-1	15	many	CASSFQGLSNEKLFF	TGCGCCAGCAGCTTCCAGGGCTTATCGAATGAAAAACTGTTTTTT
-	TRBJ2-1	TRBV21-1	15	many	CASSKGLAGYNEQFF	TGTGCCAGCAGCAAAGGTCTAGCGGGTTACAATGAGCAGTTCTTC
-	TRBJ1-1	TRBV12-3/TRBV12-4	12	-	CASTNFGTEAFF	TGTGCCAGCACCAACTTTGGCACTGAAGCTTTCTTT
-	TRBJ1-2	TRBV20-1	12	many	CSARWGANGYTF	TGCAGTGCTAGGTGGGGGGCGAATGGCTACACCTTC
TRBD2	TRBJ2-1	TRBV20-1	17	-	CSAATGTSGRNYNEQFF	TGCAGTGCGGCCACCGGGACTAGCGGGAGGAACTACAATGAGCAGTTCTTC
-	TRBJ2-1	TRBV20-1	14	medium-sized	CSFLGQFSYNEQFF	TGCAGTTTCCTCGGACAGTTCTCCTACAATGAGCAGTTCTTC
TRBD2	TRBJ2-3	TRBV24-1	16	medium-sized	CATSDPTSGSRDTQYF	TGTGCCACCAGTGACCCGACTAGCGGGAGCAGAGATACGCAGTATTTT
TRBD2	TRBJ2-1	TRBV20-1	16	many	CSAPSATGLARNEQFF	TGCAGTGCTCCCTCGGCCACCGGACTAGCGCGCAATGAGCAGTTCTTC
TRBD2	TRBJ2-1	TRBV6-5	20	-	CASSYSRLAGYSRSYNEQFF	TGTGCCAGCAGTTACTCTCGGCTAGCGGGGTATTCTCGCTCCTACAATGAGCAGTTCTTC
TRBD2	TRBJ2-5	TRBV11-2	13	-	CASSWGLEETQYF	TGTGCCAGCAGCTGGGGACTAGAAGAGACCCAGTACTTC
-	TRBJ2-7	TRBV20-1	17	many	CSARGGRGRAISYEQYF	TGCAGTGCTAGAGGTGGGAGGGGGAGGGCGATTAGCTACGAGCAGTACTTC
TRBD1	TRBJ1-4	TRBV6-1	14	many	CASTLGGLGEKLFF	TGTGCCAGCACCTTAGGGGGCCTGGGAGAAAAACTGTTTTTT